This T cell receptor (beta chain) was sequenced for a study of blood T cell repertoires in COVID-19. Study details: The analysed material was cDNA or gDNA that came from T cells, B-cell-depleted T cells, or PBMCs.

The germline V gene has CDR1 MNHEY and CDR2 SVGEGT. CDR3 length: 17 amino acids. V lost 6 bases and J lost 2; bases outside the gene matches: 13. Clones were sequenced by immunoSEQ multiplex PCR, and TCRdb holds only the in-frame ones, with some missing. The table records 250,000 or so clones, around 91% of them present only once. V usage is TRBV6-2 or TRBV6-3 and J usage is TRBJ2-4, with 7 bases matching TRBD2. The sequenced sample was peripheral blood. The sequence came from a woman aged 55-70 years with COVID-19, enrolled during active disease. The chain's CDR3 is CASSPRSGGETKNIQYF. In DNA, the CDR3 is TGTGCCAGCAGCCCGCGTTCGGGAGGAGAAACCAAAAACATTCAGTACTTC.